This TCR beta chain came from a study of shared clonotypes between healthy human individuals. About the research overall: Three plates each covered CD4 naive and memory; CD8 naive two, CD8 memory one. Findings and caveats of the study: On the whole, naive subsets had larger estimated richness than memory subsets had. In contrast to clonotypes shared by all four donors, non-shared clonotypes had lower generation probabilities.

Sequencing used immunoSEQ multiplex PCR; TCRdb keeps in-frame clones, though not all of them. Of over a million clones listed, 95% to 99% were seen once; the top ten hold about 0.45%. Everyone who donated was a Caucasian adult who lived in Nashville, Tennessee. The V end was cut by 0 bases, the J end by 5 bases, with 9 bases between. This CDR3 is built from 13 residues. Germline lookup yields CDR1 SGDLS and CDR2 YYNGEE. On this clone itself: Its antigen is as yet unknown.

The receptor's source is a man aged 25-45 years in good health. The rearrangement joins TRBV9 to TRBJ2-7; D is ambiguous. Sample: naive CD4+ T cells sorted from blood. Described subset: CD45RA+ positively selected. Here the CDR3 DNA reads TGTGCCAGCAGCGTAGCCCCTTTGAACGAGCAGTACTTC. Its translation is CASSVAPLNEQYF.